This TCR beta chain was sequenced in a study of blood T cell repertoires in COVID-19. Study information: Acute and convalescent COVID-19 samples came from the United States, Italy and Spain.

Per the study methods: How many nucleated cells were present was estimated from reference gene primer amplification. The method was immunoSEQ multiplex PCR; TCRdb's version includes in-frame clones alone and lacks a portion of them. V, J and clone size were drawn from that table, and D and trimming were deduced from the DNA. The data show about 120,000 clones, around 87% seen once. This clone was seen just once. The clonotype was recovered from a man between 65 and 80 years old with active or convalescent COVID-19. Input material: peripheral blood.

The CDR3 region has the DNA TGTGCCAGCAGCTTCCAGGGGTTAGACACCTACAATGAGCAGTTCTTC. This encodes CASSFQGLDTYNEQFF. The rearrangement uses TRBV11-2 and TRBJ2-1; possible D gene TRBD1, 6 bases. Looked up from germline, CDR1 is SGHAT and CDR2 is FQNNGV. The V gene lost 3 bases and the J gene lost 2 bases, with 14 bases spanning the gap. This CDR3 has 16 amino acids.